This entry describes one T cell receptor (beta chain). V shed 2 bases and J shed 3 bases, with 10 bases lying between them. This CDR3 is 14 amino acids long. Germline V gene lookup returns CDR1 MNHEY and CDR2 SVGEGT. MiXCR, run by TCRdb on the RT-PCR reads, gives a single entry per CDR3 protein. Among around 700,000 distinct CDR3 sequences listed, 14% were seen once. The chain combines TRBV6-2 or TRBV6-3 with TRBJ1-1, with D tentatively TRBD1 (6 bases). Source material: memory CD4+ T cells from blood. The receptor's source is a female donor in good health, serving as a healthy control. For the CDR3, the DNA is TGTGCCAGCAGTTACGGGGGCAAGGACACTGAAGCTTTCTTT. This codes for CASSYGGKDTEAFF.